The T cell receptor beta chain described here comes from a study of CD4 and CD8 cells across lung adenocarcinoma regions. This clonotype has ten or more counts. Samples came from patients with localized non-small cell lung adenocarcinoma. Via MiXCR, TCRdb re-called the PCR reads, giving one row per CDR3 protein. The sample includes just over 20,000 distinct CDR3 sequences, around half of them seen just once. This TCR came from a female donor with lung adenocarcinoma. The CD4 and CD8 labels of this study may be unreliable. Sequencing was done on a sample of CD8+ T cells from the center of a lung tumor.

CDR3 nucleotide sequence: TGTGCCAGCAGTGAAAGCGGGCGGGTTGCCAAACCGGTCTACGAGCAGTACGTC. This codes for CASSESGRVAKPVYEQYV. This chain joins TRBV6-1 and TRBJ2-1; weak D call: TRBD2 (6 bases). The end of the DNA is better explained by TRBJ2-7, so the J call may be wrong. The germline V gene encodes CDR1 MNHNS and CDR2 SASEGT. The CDR3 extends over 18 amino acids.